This entry concerns a single T cell receptor (beta chain). Antigen specificity is unknown. The entry originates in a study of blood T cells in healthy people across ages. Findings of the study overall: Diversity estimates drawn from one million T cells were deemed underestimates. Roughly linear declines in TCR beta diversity per million T cells occurred with age.

Alongside a J-beta primer mix, a sample-barcoded 5' primer served in a second PCR lasting about 7 to 11 cycles. TCRdb reprocessed the 5' RACE reads with MiXCR, giving one entry per CDR3 protein. The sample has about 1.5 million distinct CDR3 sequences, approximately 43% seen once. Trimming pared 4 bases from V and 5 bases from J, leaving 9 bases between. Germline values: CDR1 SGHTA, CDR2 FQGNSA. The CDR3 loop spans 13 amino acids. This TCR came from a woman aged 18-35 years in good health. Material for sequencing was blood. V is TRBV7-2 and J is TRBJ2-1; tentatively, D is TRBD2 (6 bases). CDR3 amino acids: CASSWDLDNEQFF. CDR3 nucleotide sequence: TGTGCCAGCAGCTGGGACTTAGACAATGAGCAGTTCTTC.